The following is a T cell receptor beta chain sequence with its context. In its sample, this clone was seen a few times. Its antigen has not been determined. Per-base qualities were not stored, and no clone one base away is much larger. Using the deep immunoSEQ assay, multiplex PCR amplified TCR CDR3 regions from genomic DNA. Extracted genomic DNA from each cell subset was distributed evenly across all wells of several immunoSEQ 96-well plates, and each plate was treated as a replicate. For sorted subsets, around 0.2 ug of genomic DNA, equivalent to 25,000 to 35,000 T cell genomes, went into each replicate PCR. The purified libraries were quantified using a Qubit 3.0 fluorometer, sized with a Bioanalyzer 2100, and then quantified again using the KAPA Library Quantification kit. Each immunoSEQ 96-well plate was sequenced on its own single-read 150-cycle Illumina NextSeq 550 flow cell. Per the authors' processing: Because the immunoSEQ output included only junctional sequences and no quality scores, the filtering could not be the same as the filtering used for full-length reads. Sequences were annotated with PyIR, a Python wrapper for IgBLAST v1.9, using IMGT germline references to assign V/J genes and CDR3. Any read was removed if the V/J assignment was weak (E-value above 1e-6), the CDR3 was missing, or the read contained stop codons, out-of-frame junctions, or ambiguous translated residues. A V3J clonotype was defined by an identical inferred V gene, J gene, and CDR3 amino acid sequence. To compute the percentage overlap between repertoires, the number of shared unique clonotypes was divided by the size of the smaller repertoire. Richness of each repertoire was evaluated using RTK rarefaction, the Chao1 estimator, and Recon v2.1 estimates of unobserved clonotypes. OLGA was used to compute generation probabilities for all TCRbeta clonotypes that the gDNA method yielded from a few donors. Sourced from immuneACCESS, this table was stored by TCRdb with only in-frame sequences that have V and J called. A share of the clones is absent; for the studies checked, an unresolved V gene accounts for under half, and the remainder has no known explanation. V and J calls and clone size follow that table, whereas D and trimming were derived from the DNA. The sample contains hundreds of thousands of clones, roughly 73% of them found a single time. The ten largest clones represent 1.5% to 2% of the sample.

The source of the sample is a study of shared clonotypes between healthy human individuals (dated by TCRdb to 2020 to 2021). Turning to the overall study: Three men and two women, aged 18 to 49 years, made up the cohort. To increase sequencing depth and limit assay-specific biases, TCR repertoire library preparation and sequencing were carried out by different laboratories using diverse techniques. The study deeply sequenced blood TCR repertoires of five healthy adults to estimate repertoire size and the extent of clonotype sharing between individuals. Between about 0.8 and 9 billion PBMCs per donor were obtained by leukapheresis. For each donor, three plates each were used for CD4 naive and CD4 memory, two plates were used for CD8 naive, and one plate was used for CD8 memory. The investigation overall reported the following: Rarefaction of sorted-subset datasets indicated incomplete sequencing despite the large sequencing depth. Clonotypes shared by all four sorted-subset donors showed higher generation probabilities than non-shared clonotypes. Based on pairwise subsampling, the degree of clonotype sharing among donors was expected to be affected by sequencing depth. Sampling was limited to blood, and TCR repertoires in tissue likely differ from TCR repertoires in blood. When four donors were compared, the shared fraction of clonotypes was about 5% for naive CD4, approximately 3.5% for naive CD8, about 2.4% for memory CD4, and 0.4% for memory CD8. The small number of donors limited the genetic and exposure-history diversity represented. Estimated clonotype richness was generally larger for naive than for memory subsets.

Donors were healthy HIV-negative adults with no recently reported acute infections or vaccinations. All donors were Caucasian adults living in Nashville, Tennessee, USA. CD4+ T cells were enriched through magnetic negative selection, after which naive cells were positively selected on CD45RA and the remaining negative fraction served as the memory subset. Blood was collected by leukapheresis, and PBMCs were isolated by Ficoll-Histopaque density gradient centrifugation and then cryopreserved in liquid nitrogen vapor phase. Analytical flow cytometry was used to check the purity and quantity of each magnetically sorted T cell population. Genomic DNA was isolated from each sorted fraction and quantified by UV absorbance on a Nanodrop 2000c. The TCR sequence derives from a woman aged 25 to 39 in good health. The specimen was memory CD4+ T cells sorted from blood. The label giving this sample's cell subset or site can be read as: CD45RA-negative fraction.

The nucleotides are TGTGCCAGCAGCTCCCCACCGGGGGTGGATGAAAAACTGTTTTTT. Its amino acids are CASSSPPGVDEKLFF. The chain links TRBV7-9 with TRBJ1-4; possibly the D gene is TRBD1, per 5 matching bases. V loses 4 bases, J loses 6 bases, and the germline ends lie 15 bases apart. From a lookup of the germline V gene (reference sequence), CDR1 and CDR2 are SEHNR and FQNEAQ. The CDR3 has 15 amino acids, counting the end cysteine and phenylalanine. Left in the record is the CDR3 DNA by itself, 45 bases read in frame from the first base.